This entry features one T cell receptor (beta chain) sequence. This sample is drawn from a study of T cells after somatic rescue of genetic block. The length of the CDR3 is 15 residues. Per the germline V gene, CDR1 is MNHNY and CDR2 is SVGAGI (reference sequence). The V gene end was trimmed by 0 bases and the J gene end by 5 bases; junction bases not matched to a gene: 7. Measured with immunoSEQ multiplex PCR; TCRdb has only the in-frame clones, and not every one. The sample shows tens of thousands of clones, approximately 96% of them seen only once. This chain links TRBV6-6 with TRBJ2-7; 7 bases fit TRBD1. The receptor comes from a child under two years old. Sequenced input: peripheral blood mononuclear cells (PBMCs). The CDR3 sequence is CASSYSTGFFDEQYF. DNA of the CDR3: TGTGCCAGCAGTTACTCGACAGGGTTCTTCGACGAGCAGTACTTC.